This TCR beta chain was captured by sequencing in a study of blood T cell repertoires in COVID-19. Across the study: Italy, Spain and the United States were the sources of the convalescent and acute COVID-19 samples. PBMCs, B-cell-depleted T cells, or T cells were the source of the cDNA or gDNA that made up the material.

As originally analysed: For nucleated cells, counts were estimated from reference gene primer amplification. Method: immunoSEQ multiplex PCR; TCRdb's copy keeps in-frame clones and lacks some. Clone size and the V and J calls come from that table; the DNA yielded D and trimming. The table includes 190,000 or so clones, 85% to 90% detected once. CDR1 LNHNV and CDR2 YYDKDF come from the germline V gene (reference sequence). V shed 0 bases and J 3 bases; nucleotides not matched to a gene: 9. The CDR3 spans 17 residues. The TCR originated in a woman between 18 and 29 years old who had recovered from COVID-19. Sequenced material: peripheral blood. V is TRBV15 and J is TRBJ2-5; 8 bases line up with TRBD2. The CDR3 bases are TGTGCCACCAGCAGAGATCAGGCCCGGGGGGGTAAAGAGACCCAGTACTTC. It is translated as CATSRDQARGGKETQYF.